This T cell receptor (beta chain) derives from a study of blood T cell repertoires in COVID-19. Across the study: Both acute and convalescent COVID-19 samples were obtained from the United States, Italy and Spain.

Here immunoSEQ multiplex PCR was the method, and the copy in TCRdb shows in-frame clones only, minus some. The sample has about 220,000 clones, about 80% seen once. CDR1 and CDR2 (germline): SNHLY, FYNNEI. The CDR3 extends over 15 amino acids. Worth noting for this clone: Compared with germline, one end of the junction differs, possibly owing to a read error.

This receptor was identified in a woman aged 40 to 50 with acute COVID-19. Sample: PBMCs or T cells enriched from blood (not recorded which). The rearrangement links TRBV2 to TRBJ1-4; perhaps TRBD1 as D (5 bases). CDR3 sequence: CATSLGGVSNEKLFF. CDR3 DNA: TGTGCCACCAGTTTGGGGGGAGTTTCTAATGAAAAACTGTTTTTT.